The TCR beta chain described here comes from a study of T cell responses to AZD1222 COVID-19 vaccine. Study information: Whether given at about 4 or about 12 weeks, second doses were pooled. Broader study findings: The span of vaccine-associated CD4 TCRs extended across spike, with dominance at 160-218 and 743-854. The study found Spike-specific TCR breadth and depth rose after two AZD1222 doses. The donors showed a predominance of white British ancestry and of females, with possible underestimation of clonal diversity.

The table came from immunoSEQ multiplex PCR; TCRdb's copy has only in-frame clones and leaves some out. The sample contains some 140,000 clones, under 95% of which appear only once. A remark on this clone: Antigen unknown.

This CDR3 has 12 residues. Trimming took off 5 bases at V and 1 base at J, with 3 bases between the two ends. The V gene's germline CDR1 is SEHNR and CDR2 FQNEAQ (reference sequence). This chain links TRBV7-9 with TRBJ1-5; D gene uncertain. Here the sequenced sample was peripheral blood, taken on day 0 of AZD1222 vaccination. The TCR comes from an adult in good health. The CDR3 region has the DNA TGTGCCAGCAGCAGGAGCAATCAGCCCCAGCATTTT. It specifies CASSRSNQPQHF.